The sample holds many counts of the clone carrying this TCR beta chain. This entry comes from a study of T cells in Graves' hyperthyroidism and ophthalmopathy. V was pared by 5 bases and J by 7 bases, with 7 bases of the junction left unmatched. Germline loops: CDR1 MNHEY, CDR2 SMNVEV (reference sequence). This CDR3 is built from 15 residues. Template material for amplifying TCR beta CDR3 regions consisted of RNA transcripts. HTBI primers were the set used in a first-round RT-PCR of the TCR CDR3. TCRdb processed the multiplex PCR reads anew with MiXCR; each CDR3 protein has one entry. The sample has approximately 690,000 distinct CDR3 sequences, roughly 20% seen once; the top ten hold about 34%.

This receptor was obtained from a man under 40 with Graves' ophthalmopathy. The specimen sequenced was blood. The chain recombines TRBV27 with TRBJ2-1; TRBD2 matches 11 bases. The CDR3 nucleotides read TGTGCCAGCAGTCCCGGGACTAGCGGTTTGAATGAGCAGTTCTTC. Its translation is CASSPGTSGLNEQFF.